The clone carrying this T cell receptor (beta chain) was detected ten times or more. Its specificity is not known. The source of the sample is a study of T cells in Graves' hyperthyroidism and ophthalmopathy. Patients between 18 and 65 years old had hyperthyroidism, newly diagnosed and lasting under 2 months. V gave up 6 bases and J gave up 5 bases; unmatched junction bases: 9. Germline lookup yields CDR1 MNHNS and CDR2 SASEGT. This CDR3 is built from 15 residues. TCR beta CDR3 region amplification was performed from RNA transcripts. HTBI primers drove first-round RT-PCR of the TCR CDR3. From the multiplex PCR reads, TCRdb called clonotypes with MiXCR, one entry per CDR3 protein. The sample carries under 400,000 distinct CDR3 sequences, about 13% recorded once. Overall study results and limits: A model using 13 V-J features told ophthalmopathy apart from stable hyperthyroidism. The model foresaw ophthalmopathy a median 6.5 months prior to onset.

J is TRBJ2-7 and V is TRBV6-1; TRBD2 agrees at 11 bases. The source material was blood. The source is a woman under 30 with Graves' hyperthyroidism. The chain's CDR3 is CASSIGTSGSDEQYF. CDR3 nucleotides: TGTGCCAGCAGCATTGGGACTAGCGGATCTGACGAGCAGTACTTC.